This T cell receptor (beta chain) was profiled in a study of CD8 T cells in Susac syndrome. Study overall: At the time of blood draw, patients with Susac syndrome were therapy-naive, receiving corticosteroids, or receiving intravenous immunoglobulin alone.

The germline V and J ends were trimmed by 5 bases and 2 bases, with 15 bases remaining between them. CDR1 and CDR2 (germline): SGHTA, FQGNSA. The CDR3 loop spans 16 amino acids. RNA was extracted with the RNeasy kit, and a quantity of roughly 0.45 to 1 ug was reverse transcribed using random hexamers. By means of immunoSEQ multiplex PCR, TCR beta CDR3 spanning 54 Vbeta and 13 Jbeta underwent amplification. Using its own MiXCR run on the immunoSEQ multiplex PCR reads, TCRdb lists one record per CDR3 protein. The data show approximately 190,000 distinct CDR3 sequences, with approximately 96% seen just once and approximately 0.098% held by the top ten. It was negative isolation that provided the CD8+ and CD4+ T cells, whereas TEMRA cells were enriched by FACS. Regarding this clonotype: Its antigen is currently unknown.

Study findings and constraints: No clonal expansion appeared among CD4+ T cells in Susac patients.

Sequencing was performed on CD4+ T cells from PBMCs. The chain couples TRBV7-2 to TRBJ2-2, with no clear D. This TCR was recovered from a human donor with Susac syndrome. CDR3 sequence: CASSLQVGLNTGELFF. DNA for the CDR3: TGTGCCAGCAGCCTCCAAGTCGGGCTCAACACCGGGGAGCTGTTTTTT.